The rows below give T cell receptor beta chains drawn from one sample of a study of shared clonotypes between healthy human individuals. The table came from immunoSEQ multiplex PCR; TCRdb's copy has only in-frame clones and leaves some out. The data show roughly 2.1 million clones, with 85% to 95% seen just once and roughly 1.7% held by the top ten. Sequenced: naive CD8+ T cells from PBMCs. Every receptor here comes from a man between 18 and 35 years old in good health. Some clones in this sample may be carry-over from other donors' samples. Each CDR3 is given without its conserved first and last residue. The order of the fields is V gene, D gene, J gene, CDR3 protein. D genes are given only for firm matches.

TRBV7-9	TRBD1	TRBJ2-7	ASSSTRPTGGEEQY
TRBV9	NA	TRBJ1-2	ASSVGGRVTHGYT
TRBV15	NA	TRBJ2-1	ATSRDHRGYNEQF
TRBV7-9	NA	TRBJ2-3	ASSPVGSSVDTQY
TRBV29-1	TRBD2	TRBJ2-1	SAGKTAGEWDEQF
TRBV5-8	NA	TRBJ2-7	ASSWGTEGYEQY
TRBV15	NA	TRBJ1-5	ATSRDGQPQH
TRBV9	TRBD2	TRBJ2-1	ASSASGRGDNEQF
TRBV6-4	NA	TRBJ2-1	ASRRRAGKNNEQF
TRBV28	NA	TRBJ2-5	ASSPPGPRSGQETQY
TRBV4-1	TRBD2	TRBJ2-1	ASSQVLRREGSGEQF
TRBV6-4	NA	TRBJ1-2	ASSDSGSTANYGYT
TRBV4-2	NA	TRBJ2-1	ASSQGPQQARNNEQF
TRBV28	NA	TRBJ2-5	ATQLAWSPSETQY
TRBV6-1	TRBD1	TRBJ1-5	ASSDRNRGDQPQH
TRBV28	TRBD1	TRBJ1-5	ASSFGQGYQPQH
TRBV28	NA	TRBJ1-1	ASSLKLNTEAF
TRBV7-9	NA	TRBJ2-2	ASSSSHQENTGELF
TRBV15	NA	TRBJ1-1	ATSDSMNTEAF
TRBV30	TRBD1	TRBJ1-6	AWAETTGGYSPLH
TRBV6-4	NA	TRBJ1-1	ASSDSITGSLNTEAF
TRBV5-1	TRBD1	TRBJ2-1	ASSWTGGYNEQF
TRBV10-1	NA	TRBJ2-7	ASSEGNEQY
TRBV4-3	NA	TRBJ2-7	ASSPSVRPYEQY
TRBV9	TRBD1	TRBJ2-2	ASGTGRTGELF
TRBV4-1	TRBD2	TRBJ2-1	ASSHVIAGANEQF
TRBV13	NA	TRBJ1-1	ASSMGGPMNTEAF
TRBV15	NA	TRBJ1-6	ATSTNTGFYNSPLH
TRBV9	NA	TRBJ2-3	ASSVASRASWDTQY
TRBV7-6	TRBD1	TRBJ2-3	ASSFGTGRTDTQY
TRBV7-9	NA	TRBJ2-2	ASSSELIQVYTGELF
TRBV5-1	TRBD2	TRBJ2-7	ASSLDELARNEQY
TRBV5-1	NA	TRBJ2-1	ASSLAVDNEQF
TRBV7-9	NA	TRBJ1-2	ASSLDQGGYT
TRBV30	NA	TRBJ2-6	AWSIGAGANVLT
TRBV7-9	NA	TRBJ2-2	ASRGQGTNTGELF
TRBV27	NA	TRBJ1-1	ASRKGLNTEAF
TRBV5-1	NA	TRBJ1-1	ASSSHDVYSTEKAF
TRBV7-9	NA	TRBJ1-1	ASSQKFLPLSEAF
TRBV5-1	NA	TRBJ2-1	ASSFEGGLYNEQF
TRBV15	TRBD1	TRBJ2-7	ATSKGQDLSYEQY
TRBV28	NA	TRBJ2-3	ASSLQSYTDTQY
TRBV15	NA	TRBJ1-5	ATSTPGFEGGQPQH
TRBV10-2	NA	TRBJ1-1	ASSSGEAF
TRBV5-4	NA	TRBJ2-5	ASSLVGGPQETQY
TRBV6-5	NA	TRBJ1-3	ASSFGQTAGNTIY
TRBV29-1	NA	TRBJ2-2	SGRVRDTGELF
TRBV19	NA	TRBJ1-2	ASSIAGTGYT
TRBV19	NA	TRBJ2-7	ASSIRGTGTYEQY
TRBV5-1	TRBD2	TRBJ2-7	ASSLELAGFYEQY
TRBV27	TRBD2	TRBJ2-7	ASTPTGTSGMYEQY
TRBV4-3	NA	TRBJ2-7	ASSSRMAAETYEQY
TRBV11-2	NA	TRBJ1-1	ASITQGSTEAF